The table lists the clone carrying this T cell receptor beta chain with many counts. This entry comes from a study of identical twins. It was template switching that added a universal primer site, and there were unique molecular identifiers on the cDNA. Using its own MiXCR run on the 5' RACE reads, TCRdb lists one record per CDR3 protein. The top ten hold about 12% of the sample, which has about 790,000 distinct CDR3 sequences, about 18% seen once. The sample also formed part of further work on T cells expressing NK-cell markers. That investigation notes: CD3+CD56+NKG2C+, CD3+CD56+NKG2C- and CD3+CD56-NKG2C+ T cells, once sorted, supplied the TCR beta repertoires. Among CD8+ T cells from about 6 donors, dominant NKG2C+ clonotypes accounted for about 1.0-7.5%. In four donors, dominant clonotypes made up 28.3-60.1% of CD3+CD56-NKG2C+ cells.

This sequence was found in a woman between 18 and 30 years old in good health. Sequencing was carried out using PBMCs.

This CDR3 reads CSAPTYNEQFF. For the CDR3, the DNA is TGCAGTGCCCCGACCTACAATGAGCAGTTCTTC. This sequence joins TRBV20-1 and TRBJ2-1; D unresolved. Per germline, CDR1 DFQATT and CDR2 SNEGSKA (reference sequence). The CDR3 covers 11 residues. Trimming cost V 6 bases and J 2 bases, with 5 bases left between them.